What follows are 28 T cell receptor beta chains derived from one specimen sequenced in a study of blood T cell repertoires in COVID-19. Libraries were prepared by immunoSEQ multiplex PCR; TCRdb keeps only in-frame clonotypes and omits some of them. The data hold roughly 570,000 clones, with roughly 91% observed a single time. What was sequenced was peripheral blood. The source is a woman aged 50 to 65 with COVID-19, enrolled during active disease.

The chain links TRBV7-3 to TRBJ2-1, with no clear D. The germline gives CDR1 SGHTA, CDR2 FQGTGA. CDR3 length equals 13 residues. The ends were cut back, 1 base at V and 9 bases at J, with 10 bases in the middle. The CDR3 region has the DNA TGTGCCAGCAGCTTAAGTTTAACGGGTGAGCAGTTCTTC. This translates into CASSLSLTGEQFF. The complete variable domain, with remaining parts taken from reference TRBV7-3 and TRBJ2-1, reads GAGVSQTPSNKVTEKGKYVELRCDPISGHTALYWYRQSLGQGPEFLIYFQGTGAADDSGLPNDRFFAVRPEGSVSTLKIQRTERGDSAVYLCASSLSLTGEQFFGPGTRLTVL.

The chain recombines TRBV5-1 with TRBJ2-2; a possible D gene is TRBD1 (6 bases). This CDR3 contains 13 residues. V was shortened by 9 bases and J by 1 base, with 10 bases between the two germline ends. Germline V gene sequence: CDR1 SGHRS, CDR2 YFSETQ. CDR3 protein: CATSDRNTGELFF. CDR3 nucleotides: TGCGCCACCTCGGACAGGAACACCGGGGAGCTGTTTTTT.

This clone was observed once. The rearrangement links TRBV19 to TRBJ1-5; D perhaps matches TRBD1 (6 bases). Germline CDR1 and CDR2: LNHDA and SQIVND (reference sequence). The CDR3 loop spans 17 amino acids. V shed 10 bases and J shed 5 bases, with 27 bases lying between them. The CDR3 is CATKQQGAATPHQPQHF. CDR3 coding DNA: TGTGCCACCAAACAACAGGGTGCCGCGACGCCCCATCAGCCCCAGCATTTT. The entire variable domain, with the rest obtained from reference TRBV19 and TRBJ1-5, is as follows: DGGITQSPKYLFRKEGQNVTLSCEQNLNHDAMYWYRQDPGQGLRLIYYSQIVNDFQKGDIAEGYSVSREKKESFPLTVTSAQKNPTAFYLCATKQQGAATPHQPQHFGDGTRLSIL.

CDR3 residues: CASSPPGTAYNEQFF. The CDR3, as DNA: TGTGCCAGCAGTCCTCCCGGGACAGCCTACAATGAGCAGTTCTTC. This chain uses TRBV28 with TRBJ2-1, with 7 bases matching TRBD1. The germline V gene encodes CDR1 MDHEN and CDR2 SYDVKM. Unmatched junction bases numbered 6, after V lost 5 bases and J lost 2 bases. The CDR3 has 15 residues. The full variable domain, its missing parts supplied by reference TRBV28 and TRBJ2-1, is DVKVTQSSRYLVKRTGEKVFLECVQDMDHENMFWYRQDPGLGLRLIYFSYDVKMKEKGDIPEGYSVSREKKERFSLILESASTNQTSMYLCASSPPGTAYNEQFFGPGTRLTVL.

The chain is built from TRBV19 and TRBJ1-5; maybe TRBD1 (5 bases). Germline CDR1 LNHDA, CDR2 SQIVND (reference sequence). Trimming removed 2 bases from V and 3 bases from J, with 11 bases in between. The CDR3 is made up of 15 amino acids. The CDR3 region is CASSITGGFNQPQHF. The DNA of the CDR3 is TGTGCCAGTAGTATAACCGGGGGTTTCAATCAGCCCCAGCATTTT.

This chain joins TRBV2 and TRBJ1-1; weak D call: TRBD1 (6 bases). V lost 6 bases, J lost 4 bases, and 12 bases lay in between. This CDR3 is 13 amino acids long. From germline, CDR1 is SNHLY and CDR2 FYNNEI. The DNA for the CDR3 is TGTGCCAGCAGCTTGGCCAGGGGCACTGAAGCTTTCTTT. Its protein is CASSLARGTEAFF.

This rearrangement joins TRBV12-5 to TRBJ2-6; D perhaps matches TRBD1 (6 bases). Per the germline V gene, CDR1 is LGHNT and CDR2 is FRNRAP. There are 21 residues in the CDR3. Trimming shortened V by 1 base and J by 0 bases, and 22 bases separated the two germline ends. CDR3 region: CASGLENKLQGRISGANVLTF. Here the CDR3 DNA reads TGTGCTAGTGGTTTGGAAAATAAGTTGCAGGGGCGAATCTCTGGGGCCAACGTCCTGACTTTC.

CDR3 in amino acids: CASSLYAGGRNEQFF. The CDR3 DNA follows: TGTGCCAGCAGCTTGTACGCGGGGGGGCGGAATGAGCAGTTCTTC. This rearrangement joins TRBV5-6 to TRBJ2-1; 9 nucleotides align to TRBD2. This CDR3 region has 15 residues. Per germline, CDR1 SGHDT and CDR2 YYEEEE. Trimming at V came to 1 base and at J to 7 bases, leaving 6 bases not matched to a gene.

V usage is TRBV28 and J usage is TRBJ2-7; no definite D call. The CDR3 consists of 14 residues. The V end lost 4 bases, the J end lost 1 base, and 11 bases lay between the germline ends. Germline CDR1 MDHEN, CDR2 SYDVKM. For the CDR3, the DNA is TGTGCCAGCAGTTATAAAGTAGATTCCTACGAGCAGTACTTC. Its translation is CASSYKVDSYEQYF.

V and J are TRBV5-4 and TRBJ2-2; TRBD2 matches 8 bases. The V segment lost 5 bases and the J segment 5 bases; nucleotides outside the gene matches: 8. The germline gives CDR1 SGHNT, CDR2 YYREEE (reference sequence). CDR3 length: 15 amino acids. The DNA of the CDR3 is TGTGCCAGCAGTTACGGGGGGGCGGATACCGGGGAGCTGTTTTTT. As protein: CASSYGGADTGELFF.

CDR3 in amino acids: CASSQGAGQGSNQPQHF. DNA of the CDR3: TGCGCCAGCAGCCAAGGAGCCGGACAGGGTAGCAATCAGCCCCAGCATTTT. The chain links TRBV4-1 to TRBJ1-5; TRBD1 matches 8 bases. The germline V gene encodes CDR1 MGHRA and CDR2 YSYEKL. The CDR3 runs to 17 residues. The junction had 5 bases not matched to a gene; V was cut back by 1 base and J by 0 bases.

The CDR3 region is CAWSFGGATNEKLFF. Written as DNA, the CDR3 is TGTGCCTGGAGTTTCGGGGGAGCAACTAATGAAAAACTGTTTTTT. This chain joins TRBV30 and TRBJ1-4; D perhaps matches TRBD1 (5 bases). This CDR3 contains 15 residues. Germline CDR1 and CDR2: GTSNPN and SVGIG (reference sequence). V lost 2 bases, J lost 0 bases, and 10 bases lay in between.

This rearrangement joins TRBV28 to TRBJ2-7; 9 nucleotides agree with TRBD2. With 6 bases clipped from V and 2 bases from J, the junction kept 5 bases outside the gene matches. Germline V lookup: CDR1 MDHEN, CDR2 SYDVKM. The CDR3 extends over 14 amino acids. In DNA, the CDR3 is TGTGCCAGCAGGTTAGCGGGGGAGGCCTACGAGCAGTACTTC. Amino acids: CASRLAGEAYEQYF.

To note about this clone: Distinct nucleotide sequences in the sample also encode this CDR3. The chain recombines TRBV5-1 with TRBJ2-2; 12 bases are a match to TRBD2. J was trimmed by 5 bases and V by 3 bases; bases with no gene match: 5. Germline V gene lookup returns CDR1 SGHRS and CDR2 YFSETQ. The CDR3 covers 16 residues. The CDR3: CASSSGLAGNTGELFF. In DNA, the CDR3 is TGCGCCAGCAGCTCCGGACTAGCGGGGAATACCGGGGAGCTGTTTTTT.

The J gene is TRBJ2-1, the V gene TRBV5-1, with D tentatively TRBD1 (6 bases). The CDR3 has 15 amino acids. V was pared by 4 bases and J by 5 bases, with 16 bases between. Germline lookup yields CDR1 SGHRS and CDR2 YFSETQ. The CDR3 region has the DNA TGCGCCAGCAGCCTTACAGGGTTACAAGACAATGAGCAGTTCTTC. Protein: CASSLTGLQDNEQFF.

This sequence joins TRBV2 and TRBJ2-2; D is possibly TRBD2 (6 bases). CDR3 size: 13 residues. V was pared by 7 bases and J by 8 bases, with 14 bases between. CDR1 SNHLY and CDR2 FYNNEI come from the germline V gene. This CDR3 reads CASKRAERGELFF. In DNA form, the CDR3 reads TGTGCCAGCAAGCGGGCCGAACGGGGGGAGCTGTTTTTT.

To note about this clone: Germline is not matched at one junction end, which may reflect a read error. The chain combines TRBV29-1 with TRBJ2-5, with D possibly being TRBD2 (5 bases). The CDR3 totals 11 residues. Germline V gene lookup returns CDR1 SQVTM and CDR2 ANQGSEA. In nucleotides, the CDR3 is TGTAGTTTCGGGATGCAAGAGACCCAGTACTTC. It specifies CSFGMQETQYF. Full variable domain (outside the CDR3, taken from reference TRBV29-1 and TRBJ2-5): SAVISQKPSRDICQRGTSLTIQCQVDSQVTMMFWYRQQPGQSLTLIATANQGSEATYESGFVIDKFPISRPNLTFSTLTVSNMSPEDSSIYLCSFGMQETQYFGPGTRLLVL.

The genes are TRBV27 and TRBJ1-1; possibly TRBD1 for D (5 bases). Between the trimmed V and J ends, which lost 6 bases and 5 bases, there was a span of 7 bases. Germline CDR1 is MNHEY and CDR2 is SMNVEV (reference sequence). CDR3 length: 11 residues. This CDR3 reads CASRKGTEAFF. DNA of the CDR3: TGTGCCAGCAGGAAGGGGACTGAAGCTTTCTTT.

V is TRBV2 and J is TRBJ1-5; D gene uncertain. The germline V gene encodes CDR1 SNHLY and CDR2 FYNNEI. Trimming removed 6 bases at V and 5 bases at J, with 11 bases between. The CDR3 is 13 residues long. CDR3 nucleotide sequence: TGTGCCAGCAGCCCTAGACGGGATCAGCCCCAGCATTTT. Its translation is CASSPRRDQPQHF.

Concerning this clone: Within the sample, other DNA sequences also encode this same CDR3. The chain recombines TRBV7-9 with TRBJ2-1; TRBD2 aligns across 12 bases. The germline gives CDR1 SEHNR, CDR2 FQNEAQ (reference sequence). The CDR3 extends over 16 amino acids. The V and J ends lost 5 bases and 3 bases, in that order; junction bases with no gene match: 5. CDR3 residues: CASSPRTSGDYNEQFF. For the CDR3, the DNA is TGTGCCAGCAGCCCTCGGACTAGCGGGGACTACAATGAGCAGTTCTTC.

This chain uses TRBV28 with TRBJ1-6, with a possible D match to TRBD1 (5 bases). The CDR3 extends over 14 amino acids. The ends were cut back, 3 bases at V and 4 bases at J, with 7 bases in the middle. Germline-derived CDR1 and CDR2 are MDHEN and SYDVKM. The chain's CDR3 is CASSLGGYNSPLHF. CDR3 bases: TGTGCCAGCAGTTTGGGGGGATATAATTCACCCCTCCACTTT.

In DNA, the CDR3 is TGTGCCAGTAGTACAGGACAGGGGGTCTACGAGCAGTACTTC. This translates into CASSTGQGVYEQYF. The rearrangement uses TRBV19 and TRBJ2-7, with 10 positions matching TRBD1. The germline CDR1 and CDR2 sequences are LNHDA and SQIVND (reference sequence). The CDR3 totals 14 residues. J gave up 3 bases and V 4 bases, and 3 bases lay outside the gene matches. Full variable domain (rest looked up from reference TRBV19 and TRBJ2-7): DGGITQSPKYLFRKEGQNVTLSCEQNLNHDAMYWYRQDPGQGLRLIYYSQIVNDFQKGDIAEGYSVSREKKESFPLTVTSAQKNPTAFYLCASSTGQGVYEQYFGPGTRLTVT.

The J gene is TRBJ1-4, the V gene TRBV7-6, with TRBD1 as a possible D gene (5 bases). Between the trimmed V and J ends, which lost 1 base and 7 bases, there was a span of 25 bases. Germline values: CDR1 SGHVS, CDR2 FNYEAQ. The CDR3 contains 19 residues. CDR3 sequence: CASSLGLVGGTREVEKLFF. The CDR3 DNA sequence: TGTGCCAGCAGCTTAGGGCTCGTTGGGGGGACCAGGGAGGTTGAAAAACTGTTTTTT.

The DNA for the CDR3 is TGTGCCAGTAGTATGAACATGGAGAGTTACTCTGGAAACACCATATATTTT. Translated, it gives CASSMNMESYSGNTIYF. The chain links TRBV19 to TRBJ1-3, with no clear D. CDR1 and CDR2 (germline): LNHDA, SQIVND (reference sequence). V gave up 3 bases and J gave up 0 bases, with 15 bases separating them. This CDR3 contains 17 residues.

The genes are TRBV3-1 (or the pseudogene TRBV3-2) and TRBJ2-1; a weak D match, TRBD1 (6 bases). This CDR3 comprises 15 residues. In germline, CDR1 is LGHDT, CDR2 YNNKEL (reference sequence). The ends were cut back, 4 bases at V and 4 bases at J, with 14 bases in the middle. For the CDR3, the DNA is TGTGCCAGCAGCCCTAGGACAGAAATATACAATGAGCAGTTCTTC. This sequence encodes CASSPRTEIYNEQFF.

CDR3 coding DNA: TGTGCCAGCAGGGGGACAGGTGGATATGGCTACACCTTC. This sequence encodes CASRGTGGYGYTF. V is TRBV12-3 or TRBV12-4 and J is TRBJ1-2; 8 positions match TRBD1. CDR3 length: 13 amino acids. The trim removed 6 bases at V and 5 bases at J, leaving 5 bases unmatched.

The chain carries TRBV27 and TRBJ1-5; D uncertain. The germline CDR1 and CDR2 sequences are MNHEY and SMNVEV (reference sequence). V was cut by 2 bases and J by 0 bases, with 5 bases left in between. The CDR3 consists of 14 residues. CDR3 in amino acids: CASSLIRSNQPQHF. DNA for the CDR3: TGTGCCAGCAGTTTAATCCGTAGCAATCAGCCCCAGCATTTT.

The chain recombines TRBV6-5 with TRBJ2-5; maybe TRBD1 (6 bases). V gave up 10 bases and J gave up 5 bases, with 20 bases separating them. Germline V gives CDR1 MNHEY, CDR2 SVGAGI. CDR3 length: 14 amino acids. As DNA, the CDR3 is TGTGCCACGGACAGTGGGCAAACACCGGAGACCCAGTACTTC. It yields the protein CATDSGQTPETQYF.